The sequence of this T cell receptor beta chain was determined in a study of spatial heterogeneity in lung cancer. Study-level information: Consistent detection of more beta-chain than alpha-chain sequences was observed. Raw sequencing reads included, on average, more than eight appearances of each unique TCR and UMI combination.

Specified time point: sample taken at primary tumor resection. No cells were sorted before sequencing. The whole RNA sequenced was extracted from tumor, nontumor lung or frozen PBMC. Samples came from roughly 72 TRACERx patients with untreated early-stage lung cancer. A unique molecular identifier was carried by every single TCR cDNA molecule. MiXCR, run by TCRdb on the 5' RACE reads, gives a single entry per CDR3 protein. The table shows about 85,000 distinct CDR3 sequences, with 15% to 20% occurring only once. This CDR3 is built from 15 residues. Deletions cut 6 bases from V and 5 bases from J, with 19 bases between.

The receptor comes from a male donor with early-stage non-small cell lung cancer. V is TRBV12-3 or TRBV12-4 and J is TRBJ2-5; TRBD1 is a possible D gene (6 bases). This material consisted of PBMCs, taken at surgery. CDR3 nucleotide sequence: TGTGCCAGCAGCTATGGGACATCCGCGGGTGAGACCCAGTACTTC. The encoded protein is CASSYGTSAGETQYF.